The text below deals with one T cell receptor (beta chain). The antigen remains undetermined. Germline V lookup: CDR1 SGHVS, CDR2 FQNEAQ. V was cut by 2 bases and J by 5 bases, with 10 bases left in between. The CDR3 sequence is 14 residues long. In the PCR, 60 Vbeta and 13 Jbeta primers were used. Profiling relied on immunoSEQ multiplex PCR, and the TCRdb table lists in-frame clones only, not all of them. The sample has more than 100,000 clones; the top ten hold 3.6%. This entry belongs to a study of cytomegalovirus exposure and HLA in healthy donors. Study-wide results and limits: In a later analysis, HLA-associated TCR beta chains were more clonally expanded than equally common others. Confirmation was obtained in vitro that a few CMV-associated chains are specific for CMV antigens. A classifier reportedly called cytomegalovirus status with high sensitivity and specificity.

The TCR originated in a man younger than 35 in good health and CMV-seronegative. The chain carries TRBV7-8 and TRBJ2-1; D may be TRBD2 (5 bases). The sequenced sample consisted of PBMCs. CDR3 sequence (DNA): TGTGCCAGCAGCTTACGGAACGGGGACAATGAGCAGTTCTTC. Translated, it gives CASSLRNGDNEQFF.